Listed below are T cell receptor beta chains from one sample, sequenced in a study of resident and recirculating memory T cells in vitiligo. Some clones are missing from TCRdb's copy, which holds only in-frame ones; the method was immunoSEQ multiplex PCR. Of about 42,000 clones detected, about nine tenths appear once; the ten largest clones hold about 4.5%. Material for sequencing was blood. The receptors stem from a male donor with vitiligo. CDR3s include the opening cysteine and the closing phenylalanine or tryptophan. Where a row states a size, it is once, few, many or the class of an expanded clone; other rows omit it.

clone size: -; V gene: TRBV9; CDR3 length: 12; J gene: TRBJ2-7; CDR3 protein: CASGPGYYEQYF
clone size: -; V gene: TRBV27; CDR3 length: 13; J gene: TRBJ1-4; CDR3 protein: CASSGGLGEKLFF
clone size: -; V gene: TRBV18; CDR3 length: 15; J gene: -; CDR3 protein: CASSPPSGKGREQYF
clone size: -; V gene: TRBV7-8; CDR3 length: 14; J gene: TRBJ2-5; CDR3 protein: CASSWDAGGETQYF
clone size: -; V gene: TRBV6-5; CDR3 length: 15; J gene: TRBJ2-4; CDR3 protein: CASSREDRGGYIQYF
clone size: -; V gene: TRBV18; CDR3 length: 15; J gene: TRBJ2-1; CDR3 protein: CASSPDSFSYNEQFF
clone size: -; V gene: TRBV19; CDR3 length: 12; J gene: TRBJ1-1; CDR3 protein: CATTEGNTEAFF
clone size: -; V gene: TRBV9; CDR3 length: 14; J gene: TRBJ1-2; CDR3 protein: CASSVVQGNYGYTF
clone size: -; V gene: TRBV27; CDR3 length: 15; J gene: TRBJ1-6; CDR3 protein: CASSHRVPYNSPLHF
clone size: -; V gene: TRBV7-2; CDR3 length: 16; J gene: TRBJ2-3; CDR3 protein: CASSLAAGLGQDTQYF
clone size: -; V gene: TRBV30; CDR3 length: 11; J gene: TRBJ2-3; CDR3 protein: CAWSVQLLRFF
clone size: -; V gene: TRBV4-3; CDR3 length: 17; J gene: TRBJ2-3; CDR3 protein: CASSQDWGTSPQDTQYF
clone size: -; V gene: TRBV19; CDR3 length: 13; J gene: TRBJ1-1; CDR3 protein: CASSNRGRREAFF
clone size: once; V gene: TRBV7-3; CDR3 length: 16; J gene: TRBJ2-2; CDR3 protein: CASSLTTPSGAGELFF
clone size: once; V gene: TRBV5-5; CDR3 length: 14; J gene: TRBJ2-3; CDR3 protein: CASSLGQGRDTQYF
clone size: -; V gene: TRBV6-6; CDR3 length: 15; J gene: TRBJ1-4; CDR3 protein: CASSYARDRGYRLFF
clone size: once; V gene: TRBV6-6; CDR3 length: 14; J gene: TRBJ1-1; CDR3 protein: CASRAGPVGAEAFF
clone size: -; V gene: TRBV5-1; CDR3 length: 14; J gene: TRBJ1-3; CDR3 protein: CASSPEISGNTIYF
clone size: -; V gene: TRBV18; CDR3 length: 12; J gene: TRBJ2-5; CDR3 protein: CASSPAPETQYF
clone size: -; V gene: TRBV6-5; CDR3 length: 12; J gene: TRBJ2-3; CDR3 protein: CASAEGPDTQYF
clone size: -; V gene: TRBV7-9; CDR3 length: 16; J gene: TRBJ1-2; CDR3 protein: CASTKKGTGALGGYTF
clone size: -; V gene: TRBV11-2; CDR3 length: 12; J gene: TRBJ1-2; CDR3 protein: CASSSSGSGYTF
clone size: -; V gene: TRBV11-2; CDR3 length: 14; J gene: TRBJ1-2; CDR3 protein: CASSPSGSLYGYTF
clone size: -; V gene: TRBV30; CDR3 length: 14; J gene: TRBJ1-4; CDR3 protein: CAWKRAATNEKLFF